This TCR beta chain was sequenced during a study of CD8+ T cells in alopecia areata. Findings and limits, study-wide: On tofacitinib, scalp clonality and expanded CD8+ clones among top 100 fell significantly. Compared with normal scalp, lesional scalp had higher clonality and more expanded CD8+ clones. Many expanded lesional clones persisted in scalp and blood during tofacitinib treatment.

As for this clone: The antigen remains unidentified.

Investigators isolated RNA and reverse transcribed it into cDNA to act as the sequencing template. The data were produced by immunoSEQ multiplex PCR, yet TCRdb's version contains in-frame clones alone and is incomplete. Of some 42,000 clones in the sample, over 85% were seen once. Treatment defined: oral pan-JAK inhibitor, 5-10 mg twice daily. The study team obtained lesional scalp punch biopsies and peripheral blood from alopecia areata patients. The ends lost 4 bases at V and 5 bases at J; junction bases unmatched: 12. Germline loops: CDR1 SEHNR, CDR2 FQNEAQ (reference sequence). The CDR3 extends over 16 amino acids.

The clonotype originates from a human donor with alopecia areata. Material: CD8+ T cells sorted from blood, obtained at week 24, from a patient treated with tofacitinib. The chain carries TRBV7-9 and TRBJ2-5, with 8 bases fitting TRBD2. CDR3 nucleotides: TGTGCCAGCAGCTCCCGGAGCGGGAGACAAGCGGAGACCCAGTACTTC. Protein: CASSSRSGRQAETQYF.